The 25 T cell receptor beta chains presented below share a single source sample, sequenced in a study of OX40 agonist ivuxolimab in advanced cancers. TCRdb's table, derived via immunoSEQ multiplex PCR, lists solely in-frame clones and lacks some. Among some 150,000 clones, approximately 94% were seen once, and the ten largest hold approximately 1%. This specimen was CD4+ or CD8+ T cells sorted from blood, taken in a trial of the OX40 agonist ivuxolimab. Every receptor here comes from an adult with an advanced solid tumor such as melanoma, head and neck, liver or kidney cancer.

The chain joins TRBV6-1 to TRBJ1-1; 7 nucleotides match TRBD1. V gave up 8 bases and J gave up 1 base; unmatched junction bases: 7. Germline CDR1 and CDR2: MNHNS and SASEGT. The CDR3 has 14 residues. The CDR3 DNA reads as TGTGCCAGCGAGAACTCAGGGGGGAACACTGAAGCTTTCTTT. It is translated as CASENSGGNTEAFF.

This chain joins TRBV5-5 and TRBJ1-3; D gene uncertain. This CDR3 has 14 amino acids. The germline V gene has CDR1 SGHKS and CDR2 YYEKEE (reference sequence). Trimming cost V 0 bases and J 4 bases, with 8 bases left between them. Written as DNA, the CDR3 is TGTGCCAGCAGCTTGGCCACGTACGGAAACACCATATATTTT. It is translated as CASSLATYGNTIYF.

This rearrangement joins TRBV21-1 to TRBJ1-6; the table's D gene call, TRBD1, was not cross checked with the DNA. TRBV21-1 is designated a pseudogene. There are 21 residues in the CDR3. The CDR3 is CASSKALSRPGQKTYNSPLHF. CDR3 bases: TGTGCCAGCAGCAAAGCGCTGAGCCGCCCAGGGCAGAAGACCTATAATTCACCCCTCCACTTT.

The chain carries TRBV11-2 and TRBJ2-7, with D maybe TRBD1 (5 bases). The CDR3 spans 14 residues. Germline V gene lookup returns CDR1 SGHAT and CDR2 FQNNGV. The germline V and J ends were trimmed by 1 base and 4 bases, with 11 bases remaining between them. The CDR3 reads CASSLGVGVYEQYF. The CDR3 coding sequence is TGTGCCAGCAGCTTAGGAGTAGGGGTTTACGAGCAGTACTTC.

This rearrangement joins TRBV7-3 to TRBJ1-1; D is perhaps TRBD1 (5 bases). Trimming removed 5 bases from V and 1 base from J, with 11 bases in between. Germline lookup yields CDR1 SGHTA and CDR2 FQGTGA. The CDR3 sequence is 14 residues long. Here the CDR3 reads CASSTGPANTEAFF. CDR3 DNA: TGTGCCAGCAGCACAGGACCGGCGAACACTGAAGCTTTCTTT.

The chain recombines TRBV7-2 with TRBJ2-7; TRBD2 matches at 9 bases. Germline trimming cut 5 bases from V and 2 bases from J; bases unmatched to any gene: 7. The germline CDR1 and CDR2 sequences are SGHTA and FQGNSA. This CDR3 is 15 amino acids long. The DNA for the CDR3 is TGTGCCAGCAGCCTCGGGACTAGCCTCCCCTACGAGCAGTACTTC. Protein product: CASSLGTSLPYEQYF.

This chain joins TRBV19 and TRBJ2-3; D is ambiguous. Germline loops: CDR1 LNHDA, CDR2 SQIVND (reference sequence). V lost 3 bases to trimming and J lost 0 bases, with 13 bases between them. The CDR3 has 16 amino acids. The CDR3 loop is CASSIQYGSSTDTQYF. The CDR3 region has the DNA TGTGCCAGTAGTATCCAATACGGGTCAAGCACAGATACGCAGTATTTT.

This clone has only a few counts. The chain links TRBV10-3 to TRBJ1-2; D gene unclear. The CDR3 runs 13 residues. The germline V gene encodes CDR1 ENHRY and CDR2 SYGVKD. V gave up 7 bases and J gave up 4 bases, with 13 bases separating them. Written as DNA, the CDR3 is TGTGCCATCAACCCCGAAGGAGGCTATGGCTACACCTTC. As protein: CAINPEGGYGYTF.

The rearrangement joins TRBV5-6 to TRBJ2-7, with a tentative D call TRBD2 (5 bases). Trimming took 1 base from V and 0 from J, leaving 8 bases between them. Per germline, CDR1 SGHDT and CDR2 YYEEEE. The CDR3 has 14 residues. CDR3 bases: TGTGCCAGCAGCTTGAAGCGGACCTCCTACGAGCAGTACTTC. Translated, it gives CASSLKRTSYEQYF. The whole variable domain, remainder taken from reference TRBV5-6 and TRBJ2-7, is DAGVTQSPTHLIKTRGQQVTLRCSPKSGHDTVSWYQQALGQGPQFIFQYYEEEERQRGNFPDRFSGHQFPNYSSELNVNALLLGDSALYLCASSLKRTSYEQYFGPGTRLTVT.

The gene calls are TRBV27 and TRBJ1-1, with a weak D call TRBD1 (5 bases). The germline gives CDR1 MNHEY, CDR2 SMNVEV (reference sequence). CDR3 length: 12 amino acids. Trimming took 6 bases from V and 8 from J, leaving 13 bases between them. CDR3 region: CASRGFGAEAFF. The CDR3 nucleotides are TGTGCCAGCAGGGGGTTCGGGGCGGAAGCTTTCTTT.

This chain links TRBV29-1 with TRBJ1-3, with 7 bases that match TRBD1. The V gene's germline CDR1 is SQVTM and CDR2 ANQGSEA. With 4 bases clipped from V and 2 bases from J, the junction kept 5 bases outside the gene matches. The CDR3 contains 14 residues. The CDR3 coding sequence is TGCAGCGTTGCACAGGGGTCTACTGGAAACACCATATATTTT. The encoded protein is CSVAQGSTGNTIYF.

The V gene is TRBV11-2, the J gene TRBJ1-5; no clear D. CDR1 SGHAT and CDR2 FQNNGV come from the germline V gene. The ends were cut back, 3 bases at V and 4 bases at J, with 7 bases in the middle. The CDR3 consists of 13 residues. The CDR3 loop reads CASSLMRNQPQHF. The DNA for the CDR3 is TGTGCCAGCAGCTTGATGCGGAATCAGCCCCAGCATTTT. Based on the CDR3 plus reference TRBV11-2 and TRBJ1-5, the full variable domain is EAGVAQSPRYKIIEKRQSVAFWCNPISGHATLYWYQQILGQGPKLLIQFQNNGVVDDSQLPKDRFSAERLKGVDSTLKIQPAKLEDSAVYLCASSLMRNQPQHFGDGTRLSIL.

The gene calls are TRBV7-2 and TRBJ1-2; D ambiguous. The CDR3 consists of 14 residues. Germline V lookup: CDR1 SGHTA, CDR2 FQGNSA. Between the trimmed V and J ends, which lost 5 bases and 4 bases, there was a span of 14 bases. The CDR3 here is CASSRGGQSYGYTF. As DNA, the CDR3 is TGTGCCAGCAGCCGCGGTGGCCAGAGCTATGGCTACACCTTC. Combining the CDR3 with reference TRBV7-2 and TRBJ1-2 gives the whole variable domain GAGVSQSPSNKVTEKGKDVELRCDPISGHTALYWYRQSLGQGLEFLIYFQGNSAPDKSGLPSDRFSAERTGGSVSTLTIQRTQQEDSAVYLCASSRGGQSYGYTFGSGTRLTVV.

V gene TRBV6-4 combines with J gene TRBJ1-2, with 7 bases fitting TRBD1. The CDR3 contains 13 residues. After removal of 3 bases from V and 6 bases from J, the junction contained 4 bases not matched to a gene. Germline V gene data show CDR1 as MRHNA and CDR2 as SNTAGT. The CDR3 spells CASSDRQGDGYTF. DNA of the CDR3: TGTGCCAGCAGTGATCGACAGGGAGATGGCTACACCTTC.

The V call is TRBV11-2, the J call TRBJ1-6; D is unclear. The germline gives CDR1 SGHAT, CDR2 FQNNGV. Deletions cut 0 bases from V and 12 bases from J, with 18 bases between. This CDR3 comprises 16 residues. In DNA, the CDR3 is TGTGCCAGCAGCTTAGATCGGGGTGTTCAGGTGGGACCCCTCCACTTT. Translation: CASSLDRGVQVGPLHF.

The CDR3 protein is CASSLDRANTGELFF. The CDR3 region has the DNA TGCGCCAGCAGCTTGGACAGGGCAAACACCGGGGAGCTGTTTTTT. The V call is TRBV5-1, the J call TRBJ2-2; D perhaps matches TRBD1 (6 bases). CDR1 is SGHRS, CDR2 YFSETQ, per germline. The length of the CDR3 is 15 residues. V was pared by 0 bases and J by 2 bases, with 8 bases between. The full variable domain, rest sourced from reference TRBV5-1 and TRBJ2-2, is KAGVTQTPRYLIKTRGQQVTLSCSPISGHRSVSWYQQTPGQGLQFLFEYFSETQRNKGNFPGRFSGRQFSNSRSEMNVSTLELGDSALYLCASSLDRANTGELFFGEGSRLTVL.

The J gene is TRBJ1-6, the V gene TRBV19; weak D call: TRBD1 (6 bases). Trimming stripped 0 bases from V and 11 bases from J, with 14 bases between. CDR1 is LNHDA and CDR2 is SQIVND in the germline V gene (reference sequence). The CDR3 length is 15 residues. The CDR3 here is CASSIERGGTTPLHF. The CDR3 DNA reads TGTGCCAGTAGTATAGAGAGGGGGGGTACGACACCCCTCCACTTT.

This clone was observed once. The chain is built from TRBV6-1 and TRBJ1-2, with 9 positions matching TRBD1. V lost 2 bases, J lost 4 bases, and 8 bases stayed unmatched. The CDR3 runs 16 residues. From germline, CDR1 is MNHNS and CDR2 SASEGT. The CDR3 DNA sequence: TGTGCCAGCAGTGAACCGGGACAGGGATCAGGCTATGGCTACACCTTC. It translates to CASSEPGQGSGYGYTF.

The rearrangement uses TRBV27 and TRBJ1-2, with 12 bases fitting TRBD1. The CDR3 is 16 residues long. Germline V lookup: CDR1 MNHEY, CDR2 SMNVEV (reference sequence). Trimming cost V 6 bases and J 6 bases; bases outside gene matches: 11. CDR3 in amino acids: CASSPSSGTGGNGYTF. The CDR3 region has the DNA TGTGCCAGCAGCCCGTCCTCCGGGACAGGGGGCAATGGCTACACCTTC.

The chain carries TRBV25-1 and TRBJ1-1; D is possibly TRBD1 (6 bases). V was clipped by 4 bases and J by 1 base, with 10 bases between them. The germline V gene has CDR1 MGHDK and CDR2 SYGVNS. The CDR3 covers 14 residues. The CDR3: CASSATGWNTEAFF. CDR3 nucleotides: TGTGCCAGCAGTGCTACAGGGTGGAACACTGAAGCTTTCTTT. The whole variable domain, remainder taken from reference TRBV25-1 and TRBJ1-1, is EADIYQTPRYLVIGTGKKITLECSQTMGHDKMYWYQQDPGMELHLIHYSYGVNSTEKGDLSSESTVSRIRTEHFPLTLESARPSHTSQYLCASSATGWNTEAFFGQGTRLTVV.

The chain combines TRBV6-1 with TRBJ2-4, with D tentatively TRBD1 (7 bases). Trimming stripped 5 bases from V and 8 bases from J, with 19 bases between. The germline gives CDR1 MNHNS, CDR2 SASEGT. The CDR3 has 15 amino acids. CDR3 sequence reads: CASSFPSDRRDIQYF. In DNA, the CDR3 is TGTGCCAGCAGTTTTCCATCGGACAGGAGGGACATTCAGTACTTC.

The chain is built from TRBV6-6 and TRBJ2-3; 7 bases map to TRBD1. Losses at the gene ends were 5 bases for V and 4 bases for J; bases not matched to a gene: 6. Germline V gene lookup returns CDR1 MNHNY and CDR2 SVGAGI (reference sequence). This CDR3 comprises 14 residues. CDR3 region: CASSPLTGADTQYF. As DNA, the CDR3 is TGTGCCAGCAGTCCCCTTACAGGGGCAGATACGCAGTATTTT.

The V call is TRBV6-5, the J call TRBJ1-5; a possible D gene is TRBD1 (6 bases). Germline values: CDR1 MNHEY, CDR2 SVGAGI. The CDR3 spans 15 residues. V shed 0 bases and J shed 1 base, with 7 bases lying between them. CDR3 in amino acids: CASSYSGTSNQPQHF. The CDR3, as DNA: TGTGCCAGCAGTTACTCCGGGACAAGCAATCAGCCCCAGCATTTT.

This chain connects TRBV19 to TRBJ1-1; D is perhaps TRBD1 (5 bases). V gave up 1 base and J gave up 6 bases, with 12 bases separating them. This CDR3 has 14 residues. Germline V lookup: CDR1 LNHDA, CDR2 SQIVND (reference sequence). CDR3 region: CASSIARGSPEAFF. In nucleotides, the CDR3 is TGTGCCAGTAGTATAGCGCGGGGGTCCCCTGAAGCTTTCTTT.

This sequence joins TRBV7-2 and TRBJ2-1, with 8 bases lining up with TRBD1. J was trimmed by 6 bases and V by 5 bases; bases with no gene match: 9. There are 15 residues in the CDR3. Germline CDR1 reads SGHTA; CDR2 reads FQGNSA. The CDR3 DNA is TGTGCCAGCAGCAGCGGACAGGGTTTTTCCAATGAGCAGTTCTTC. Translated: CASSSGQGFSNEQFF.